These T cell receptor beta chains were read from a single sample in a study of blood T cell repertoires in COVID-19. Sequencing was performed with immunoSEQ multiplex PCR; in TCRdb, only in-frame clones are kept and a portion is missing. Found here are over 200,000 clones, just under 90% of them singletons; the top ten hold 3% to 4%. Sequencing was done on a sample of PBMCs or T cells enriched from blood (not recorded which). The origin of the receptors is a woman in her twenties or thirties with acute COVID-19. Each CDR3 is given with its conserved first and last residue. D genes are given only for firm matches. Only some rows state a clone size, as once, few, many or a class for expanded clones.

j_call clone_size v_call d_call cdr3_nt cdr3_aa
TRBJ2-3 NA TRBV4-2 NA TGTGCCAGCAGCCAAGCCCCGGGGGGCCGGGATACGCAGTATTTT CASSQAPGGRDTQYF
TRBJ1-2 NA TRBV19 NA TGTGCCAGTAGTATCCAAGGGGGTATGGATGGCTACACCTTC CASSIQGGMDGYTF
TRBJ1-1 NA TRBV18 NA TGTGCCAGCTCACAATCGTACCGAGGGGGGGTGTTTACGGACACTGAAGCTTTCTTT CASSQSYRGGVFTDTEAFF
TRBJ1-4 NA TRBV28 TRBD1 TGTGCCAGCAGAACAAGGACAGGGGGACTGGAAAAACTGTTTTTT CASRTRTGGLEKLFF
TRBJ2-3 NA TRBV5-4 NA TGTGCCAGCAGGGGTTCGGAGGGCACAGATACGCAGTATTTT CASRGSEGTDTQYF
TRBJ1-4 once TRBV7-9 NA TGTGCCAGCAGCTTAAGTGTTGGAGCGGAAAAACTGTTTTTT CASSLSVGAEKLFF
TRBJ1-6 NA TRBV28 TRBD1 TGTGCCAGCAGTACGCGGACAGGGGGTTCACCCCTCCACTTT CASSTRTGGSPLHF
TRBJ1-1 once TRBV7-2 TRBD1 TGTGCCAGCAGCACACGGGGACAGGGGGCCTCTGAAGCTTTCTTT CASSTRGQGASEAFF
TRBJ1-6 NA TRBV7-2 NA TGTGCCAGCAGATTTAGTACAGGGACGGATTCACCCCTCCACTTT CASRFSTGTDSPLHF
TRBJ2-7 NA TRBV15 NA TGTGCCACCAGCAGGACAGTTCAGTCCTACGAGCAGTACTTC CATSRTVQSYEQYF
TRBJ2-1 NA TRBV7-3 TRBD2 TGTGCCAGCAGCTCCACCGGACTAGCGGGGGGTTATGAGCAGTTCTTC CASSSTGLAGGYEQFF
TRBJ2-1 NA TRBV19 NA TGTGCCAGTAGTGACCCGGGACTTAACAATGAGCAGTTCTTC CASSDPGLNNEQFF
TRBJ1-3 NA TRBV7-2 NA TGTGCCAGCAGCCTCCCTGGAAACACCATATATTTT CASSLPGNTIYF
TRBJ2-7 NA TRBV4-3 TRBD2 TGCGCCAGCAGCCAAGATAGGATCGGGGCTAGCGGGGTAGGAGAGCAGTACTTC CASSQDRIGASGVGEQYF
TRBJ1-1 NA TRBV28 TRBD1 TGTGCCAGCAGTTTATATAAGGGGGCAAACACTGAAGCTTTCTTT CASSLYKGANTEAFF
TRBJ1-2 NA TRBV2 TRBD1 TGTGCCAGCCAGTTGGGACAGGGGAGGAGCGGCTACACCTTC CASQLGQGRSGYTF
TRBJ2-5 NA TRBV7-9 TRBD1 TGTGCCAGCAGCTTGGGACAGGAAGAGACCCAGTACTTC CASSLGQEETQYF
TRBJ1-5 NA TRBV7-9 TRBD1 TGTGCCAGCAGCCCCGGGACAGGGGTTCCTCAGCCCCAGCATTTT CASSPGTGVPQPQHF
TRBJ1-2 NA TRBV15 TRBD1 TGTGCCACCAGCAGAGGAACAGGGGCTATGGAAGGTGGCTACACCTTC CATSRGTGAMEGGYTF
TRBJ2-1 NA TRBV2 NA TGTGCCAGCAGTGACAGGGGATACAATGAGCAGTTCTTC CASSDRGYNEQFF
TRBJ2-7 NA TRBV27 NA TGTGCCAGCAGTTTATCCTGGGGCACCTACGAGCAGTACTTC CASSLSWGTYEQYF
TRBJ1-1 NA TRBV7-9 NA TGTGCCAGCAGCTTGCTCGGGGTGGAAGCTTTCTTT CASSLLGVEAFF
TRBJ2-1 NA TRBV5-6 TRBD2 TGTGCCAGCAGTAGCGGGGGGGCGGTGGAGCAGTTCTTC CASSSGGAVEQFF
TRBJ2-5 NA TRBV20-1 TRBD2 TGCAGTGCTAGTATGGGCGGGGGGGAGACCCAGTACTTC CSASMGGGETQYF
TRBJ1-3 NA TRBV7-2 NA TGTGCCAGCAGCTTAAAGGGGTCCGGAAACACCATATATTTT CASSLKGSGNTIYF
TRBJ2-7 NA TRBV28 NA TGTGCCAGCAGTCTGAACCAGTATGAGCAGTACTTC CASSLNQYEQYF
TRBJ2-5 NA TRBV25-1 TRBD1 TGTGCCAGCAGTAACCCGACAGGGCGAGGGACAGAGACCCAGTACTTC CASSNPTGRGTETQYF
TRBJ1-1 NA TRBV5-1 NA TGCGCCAGCAGCCCTCGGACTAACACTGAAGCTTTCTTT CASSPRTNTEAFF
TRBJ2-3 NA TRBV15 TRBD1 TGTGCCACCAGCGGACAGGCCAAGAGCACAGATACGCAGTATTTT CATSGQAKSTDTQYF